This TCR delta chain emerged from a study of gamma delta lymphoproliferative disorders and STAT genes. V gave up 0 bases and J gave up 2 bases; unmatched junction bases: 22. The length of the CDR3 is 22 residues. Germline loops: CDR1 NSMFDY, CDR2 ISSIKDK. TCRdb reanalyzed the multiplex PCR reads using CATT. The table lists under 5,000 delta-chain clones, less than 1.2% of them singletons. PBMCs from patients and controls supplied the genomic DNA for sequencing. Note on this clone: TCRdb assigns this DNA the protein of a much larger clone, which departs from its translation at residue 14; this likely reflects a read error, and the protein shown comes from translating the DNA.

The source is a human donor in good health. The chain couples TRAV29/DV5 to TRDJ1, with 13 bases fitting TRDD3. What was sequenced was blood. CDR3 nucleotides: TGTGCAGCAAGCGGATCTACTGGGTACTGGGGGATACGGATGATTAAGACCGATAAACTCATCTTT. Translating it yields CAASGSTGYWGIRMIKTDKLIF.